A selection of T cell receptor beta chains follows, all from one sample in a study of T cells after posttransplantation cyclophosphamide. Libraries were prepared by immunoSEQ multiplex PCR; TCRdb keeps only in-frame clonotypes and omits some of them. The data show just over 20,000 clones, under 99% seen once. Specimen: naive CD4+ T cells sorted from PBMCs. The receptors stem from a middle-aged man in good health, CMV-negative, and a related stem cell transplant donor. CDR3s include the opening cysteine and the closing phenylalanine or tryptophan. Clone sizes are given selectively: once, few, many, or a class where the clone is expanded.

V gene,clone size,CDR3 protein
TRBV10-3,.,CAVDRGALSRGYTF
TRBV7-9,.,CASSLGTYNEQFF
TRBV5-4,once,CASSSGSSKLAFF
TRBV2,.,CASSATGPRDYGYTF
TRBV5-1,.,CASGREHPYNEQFF
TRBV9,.,CASSVTRQTTGELFF
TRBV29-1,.,CSVVDGDRGISYEQYF
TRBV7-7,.,CASSPGAANTGELFF
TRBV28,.,CASTRTGSSYEQYF
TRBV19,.,CASSITGTYYEQYF
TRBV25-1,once,CASSPAGGAWETQYF
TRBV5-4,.,CASSSAGTGDGNTIYF
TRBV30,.,CAWSVWDSYGYTF
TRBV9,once,CASSTGQGSEQYF
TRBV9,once,CASSVLGVSGRAVYNEQFF
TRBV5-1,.,CASSFQMATGELFF
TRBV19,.,CASSVRREDRRAFF
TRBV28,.,CASSFPRGGQGRNSNQPQHF
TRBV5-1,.,CASSSRTASYNEQFF
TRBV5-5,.,CASSSWASERGSIFF
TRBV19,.,CASSMRQGARNTEAFF
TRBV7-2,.,CASSPGTAIRLHF
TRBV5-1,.,CASSLGTVPRNEQFF
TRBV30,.,CARKDSVFLSDTQYF
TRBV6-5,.,CASRADNSGANVLTF
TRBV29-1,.,CSIGMERQGAWGTEAFF
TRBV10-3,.,CAISDPTSASTDTQYF
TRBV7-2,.,CASSSEGASSYEQYF
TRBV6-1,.,CASSDLRQGGTDTQYF
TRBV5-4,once,CASSLTGGYTGELFF
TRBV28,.,CASYGAGQFNQPQHF
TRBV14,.,CASTLWRDRGNSGNQPQHF
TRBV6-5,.,CASSLPRTGDEKLFF
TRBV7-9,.,CASAPGGMGAYGYTF
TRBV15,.,CATSRPAGGSADTQYF
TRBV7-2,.,CASSKTSGRNYEQYF
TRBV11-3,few,CASSRRTGASYNEQFF
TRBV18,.,CASSPPVSGNTGELFF
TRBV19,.,CASSGGSKDTGELFF
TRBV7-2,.,CASSPGLAGGHEQFF